This T cell receptor beta chain appears in the sequencing data of a study of CD8 T cells in Susac syndrome. Study-wide results and caveats: It was acknowledged by the study that relatively few individuals were included in its TCR sequencing and HLA analysis.

There are 13 residues in the CDR3. Germline assignment: CDR1 ENHRY and CDR2 SYGVKD. Trimming stripped 10 bases from V and 5 bases from J, with 17 bases between. Random hexamers were used to reverse transcribe roughly 0.45 to 1 ug of RNA. TCRdb fed the immunoSEQ multiplex PCR reads into MiXCR, producing one record per CDR3 protein. The sample contains under 200,000 distinct CDR3 sequences, approximately 90% of which appear only once. Both CD4+ and CD8+ T cells were negatively isolated, and TEMRA cells underwent FACS enrichment. As concerns this clonotype: Its target is not known.

The sequenced material came from CD4+ T cells from PBMCs. V usage is TRBV10-3 and J usage is TRBJ2-5; no definite D call. The clonotype originates from a human donor in good health. Here the CDR3 DNA reads TGTGCCACAGGAATAGGGTACGGGGAGACCCAGTACTTC. It codes for CATGIGYGETQYF.